The 5 T cell receptor beta chains in this list originate from one sample, sequenced in a study of early T cells in non-severe SARS-CoV-2 infection (TCRdb year 2021). Receptors were amplified or captured by 5' RACE. Reads for this sample came from a NextSeq 500. TCRdb's own reprocessing of the public reads used fastp at Q25 and MiXCR and kept productive beta chains. When rows share a CDR3 protein, they turn into one entry using the most common DNA and genes. For this sample the table gives around 77,000 distinct CDR3 sequences, of which approximately 5% were detected only once. Clones ranked in the top ten supply under 7.5% of the sample. The sample consisted of whole blood, taken at baseline. The source is an adult who was a healthcare worker with PCR-confirmed SARS-CoV-2 infection or an uninfected control (not recorded which).

The chain joins TRBV27 to TRBJ1-2; possible D gene TRBD1, 5 bases. Looked up from germline, CDR1 is MNHEY and CDR2 is SMNVEV (reference sequence). The V end lost 3 bases, the J end lost 8 bases, and 16 bases lay between the germline ends. The CDR3 totals 14 residues. The CDR3 here is CASSFGHGGGGYTF. CDR3 DNA: TGTGCCAGCAGTTTCGGTCATGGGGGAGGAGGCTACACCTTC.

This clonotype has a count of ten or more. The chain recombines TRBV12-3 or TRBV12-4 with TRBJ2-7, with a tentative D call TRBD1 (6 bases). The V gene lost 7 bases and the J gene lost 5 bases, with 12 bases spanning the gap. The CDR3 has 12 amino acids. For the CDR3, the DNA is TGTGCCAGCACCACCGGGACAAACGAGCAGTACTTC. Protein: CASTTGTNEQYF.

This clonotype was found many times. The V and J genes are TRBV12-5 and TRBJ2-5, with a weak D call TRBD2 (6 bases). The V and J ends lost 4 bases and 5 bases respectively, with 17 bases between them. This CDR3 comprises 15 residues. Germline V gene lookup returns CDR1 LGHNT and CDR2 FRNRAP. CDR3 amino acids: CASGSGGNPIETQYF. The CDR3 DNA sequence: TGTGCTAGTGGTTCGGGCGGGAACCCTATTGAGACCCAGTACTTC.

This clonotype came up many times. The rearrangement joins TRBV7-9 to TRBJ2-7; TRBD1 or TRBD2 may be the D gene (5 bases each). CDR1 is SEHNR and CDR2 is FQNEAQ in the germline V gene (reference sequence). The CDR3 totals 16 residues. Trimming removed 3 bases at V and 2 bases at J, with 17 bases between. CDR3 sequence reads: CASSLPPGPFPYEQYF. The CDR3, as DNA: TGTGCCAGCAGCTTGCCCCCGGGGCCCTTCCCCTACGAGCAGTACTTC.

At least ten counts were recorded for this clonotype. This chain joins TRBV19 and TRBJ1-4; possibly TRBD1 for D (6 bases). This CDR3 is 15 amino acids long. Trimming took off 7 bases at V and 0 bases at J, with 12 bases between the two ends. Germline CDR1 reads LNHDA; CDR2 reads SQIVND (reference sequence). The CDR3 DNA is TGTGCCAGTACCCGGGACACCCCAACTAATGAAAAACTGTTTTTT. Residues: CASTRDTPTNEKLFF.